One and the same sample provided the 28 T cell receptor beta chains below, sequenced in a study of blood T cell repertoires in COVID-19 (dated by TCRdb to the early 2020s). Library construction relied on the immunoSEQ multiplex PCR assay. The clones in this table, taken by TCRdb from immuneACCESS, are in-frame only. Not every clone is retained; where verified, under half of the shortfall comes from an unresolved V gene, and the cause of the rest is unknown. The sample yields approximately 60,000 clones; approximately 80% were counted once. The ten largest clones capture approximately 3.5% of the sample. Sequencing input: peripheral blood. The receptors come from a woman older than 75 with acute or convalescent COVID-19.

This clone was found once. The gene calls are TRBV7-9 and TRBJ1-5; 10 bases are a match to TRBD1. The CDR3 has 16 amino acids. V gave up 5 bases and J gave up 2 bases; unmatched junction bases: 6. Germline V lookup: CDR1 SEHNR, CDR2 FQNEAQ (reference sequence). CDR3 bases: TGTGCCAGCAGCGGACAGGGGGGAACCGGCAATCAGCCCCAGCATTTT. It specifies CASSGQGGTGNQPQHF.

The J gene is TRBJ1-2, the V gene TRBV6-6; D is unresolved. Germline V lookup: CDR1 MNHNY, CDR2 SVGAGI (reference sequence). CDR3 length equals 12 residues. V was clipped by 2 bases and J by 9 bases, with 10 bases between them. CDR3 coding DNA: TGTGCCAGCAGTTACACTATAAACAGCTACACCTTC. As protein: CASSYTINSYTF.

This sequence joins TRBV7-2 and TRBJ2-2; TRBD1 aligns across 8 bases. With V trimmed by 5 bases and J by 5 bases, 4 bases remained unmatched. This CDR3 region has 14 residues. Germline CDR1 reads SGHTA; CDR2 reads FQGNSA. CDR3 in DNA: TGTGCCAGCAGCCCGAGGACAGGGACCGGGGAGCTGTTTTTT. Translation gives CASSPRTGTGELFF.

The rearrangement links TRBV20-1 to TRBJ2-5; D may be TRBD2 (6 bases). This CDR3 has 11 residues. V lost 3 bases and J 4 bases, leaving 6 bases between the germline ends. Germline V gene sequence: CDR1 DFQATT, CDR2 SNEGSKA (reference sequence). Written as DNA, the CDR3 is TGCAGTGCTAGCGGGGGAGAGACCCAGTACTTC. Translation: CSASGGETQYF.

The chain links TRBV6-1 to TRBJ1-1; TRBD1 aligns across 7 bases. CDR1 is MNHNS, CDR2 SASEGT, per germline. The CDR3 is 14 amino acids. J was trimmed by 4 bases and V by 2 bases; bases with no gene match: 4. The CDR3 loop is CASSEMRQGTEAFF. CDR3 bases: TGTGCCAGCAGTGAAATGAGACAGGGCACTGAAGCTTTCTTT.

The genes are TRBV7-3 and TRBJ2-1; D possibly corresponds to TRBD2 (6 bases). Germline V gene lookup returns CDR1 SGHTA and CDR2 FQGTGA. The CDR3 is made up of 14 amino acids. Trimming pared 1 base from V and 10 bases from J, leaving 14 bases between. CDR3 in amino acids: CASSLRASAGEQFF. For the CDR3, the DNA is TGTGCCAGCAGCTTAAGGGCTAGCGCGGGCGAGCAGTTCTTC.

The chain is built from TRBV5-1 and TRBJ2-7, with 8 bases aligning to TRBD1. Germline-derived CDR1 and CDR2 are SGHRS and YFSETQ. Germline trimming cut 4 bases from V and 5 bases from J; bases unmatched to any gene: 8. This CDR3 spans 14 amino acids. CDR3 amino acids: CASSPDRVPHEQYF. The CDR3 DNA reads as TGCGCCAGCAGCCCGGACAGGGTTCCCCACGAGCAGTACTTC.

CDR3 loop: CASSPQERWTGGKTYNEQFF. DNA for the CDR3: TGTGCCAGTAGTCCCCAAGAGAGGTGGACAGGGGGTAAAACCTACAATGAGCAGTTCTTC. This chain uses TRBV19 with TRBJ2-1; 10 nucleotides align to TRBD1. The length of the CDR3 is 20 residues. Germline CDR1 is LNHDA and CDR2 is SQIVND (reference sequence). With 5 bases clipped from V and 2 bases from J, the junction kept 18 bases outside the gene matches. The full variable domain, in which reference TRBV19 and TRBJ2-1 provide the parts outside the CDR3, is DGGITQSPKYLFRKEGQNVTLSCEQNLNHDAMYWYRQDPGQGLRLIYYSQIVNDFQKGDIAEGYSVSREKKESFPLTVTSAQKNPTAFYLCASSPQERWTGGKTYNEQFFGPGTRLTVL.

This sequence joins TRBV7-3 and TRBJ1-1; perhaps TRBD1 as D (5 bases). Between the trimmed V and J ends, which lost 2 bases and 8 bases, there was a span of 12 bases. Germline V CDR1 and CDR2: SGHTA, FQGTGA. The CDR3 contains 13 residues. As DNA, the CDR3 is TGTGCCAGCAGCTTATATCGGGACTTCGAAGCTTTCTTT. Its protein product is CASSLYRDFEAFF.

V and J are TRBV6-1 and TRBJ1-5; D not certain. Trimming stripped 7 bases from V and 0 bases from J, with 13 bases between. There are 15 residues in the CDR3. Germline values: CDR1 MNHNS, CDR2 SASEGT. CDR3 DNA sequence: TGTGCCAGCAAGGGAGGAGGGAATAGCAATCAGCCCCAGCATTTT. Its protein product is CASKGGGNSNQPQHF.

This rearrangement joins TRBV7-9 to TRBJ2-3; tentatively, D is TRBD1 (5 bases). CDR1 SEHNR and CDR2 FQNEAQ come from the germline V gene (reference sequence). The CDR3 spans 16 residues. The germline V and J ends were trimmed by 6 bases and 0 bases, with 16 bases remaining between them. The CDR3 spells CASSYPQVTSTDTQYF. The CDR3 bases are TGTGCCAGCAGTTATCCACAGGTTACTAGCACAGATACGCAGTATTTT.

V is TRBV7-9 and J is TRBJ2-2; D perhaps matches TRBD1 (5 bases). Germline CDR1 SEHNR, CDR2 FQNEAQ (reference sequence). Trimming pared 5 bases from V and 1 base from J, leaving 5 bases between. There are 13 residues in the CDR3. The CDR3 nucleotides read TGTGCCAGCAGCGACAGGAACACCGGGGAGCTGTTTTTT. Translating gives CASSDRNTGELFF. The full variable domain, rest sourced from reference TRBV7-9 and TRBJ2-2, is DTGVSQNPRHKITKRGQNVTFRCDPISEHNRLYWYRQTLGQGPEFLTYFQNEAQLEKSRLLSDRFSAERPKGSFSTLEIQRTEQGDSAMYLCASSDRNTGELFFGEGSRLTVL.

The chain employs TRBV27 and TRBJ1-4; TRBD1 aligns across 10 bases. Unmatched junction bases numbered 6, after V lost 5 bases and J lost 0 bases. The CDR3 spans 17 residues. Per germline, CDR1 MNHEY and CDR2 SMNVEV (reference sequence). DNA for the CDR3: TGTGCCAGCAGTCGGACAGGGGGACTTGCAACTAATGAAAAACTGTTTTTT. Its translation is CASSRTGGLATNEKLFF.

In its sample, this clone was seen once. The V call is TRBV5-5, the J call TRBJ1-5; D gene unclear. This CDR3 comprises 13 residues. Trimming left V 2 bases short and J 3 bases short, with 6 bases between. Germline V gene sequence: CDR1 SGHKS, CDR2 YYEKEE (reference sequence). The CDR3 nucleotides are TGTGCCAGCAGCTTCTACTCCAATCAGCCCCAGCATTTT. It yields the protein CASSFYSNQPQHF.

The V call is TRBV7-2, the J call TRBJ1-5; 11 bases agree with TRBD1. This CDR3 region has 13 residues. Germline trimming cut 10 bases from V and 8 bases from J; bases unmatched to any gene: 7. From germline, CDR1 is SGHTA and CDR2 FQGNSA. This chain's CDR3 is CATSDRGHEPQHF. The CDR3 DNA follows: TGTGCCACCTCGGACAGGGGGCACGAGCCCCAGCATTTT.

The chain carries TRBV9 and TRBJ1-4, with a possible D match to TRBD1 (5 bases). The CDR3 has 18 residues. Trimming took off 3 bases at V and 5 bases at J, with 23 bases between the two ends. CDR1 SGDLS and CDR2 YYNGEE come from the germline V gene. The CDR3 coding sequence is TGTGCCAGCAGCGCCCGGCCCACCACACGACAGTACAATGAAAAACTGTTTTTT. Amino acids: CASSARPTTRQYNEKLFF.

In this sample, this clone turned up once. The chain employs TRBV7-8 and TRBJ1-3; tentative D call: TRBD1 (5 bases). The V end lost 6 bases, the J end lost 0 bases, and 12 bases lay between the germline ends. The CDR3 contains 15 residues. The germline CDR1 and CDR2 sequences are SGHVS and FQNEAQ. This CDR3 reads CASSGGVPSGNTIYF. Written as DNA, the CDR3 is TGTGCCAGCAGTGGGGGGGTGCCCTCTGGAAACACCATATATTTT. Variable domain in full (rest from reference TRBV7-8 and TRBJ1-3): GAGVSQSPRYKVAKRGQDVALRCDPISGHVSLFWYQQALGQGPEFLTYFQNEAQLDKSGLPSDRFFAERPEGSVSTLKIQRTQQEDSAVYLCASSGGVPSGNTIYFGEGSWLTVV.

This chain joins TRBV5-1 and TRBJ2-1; the D gene is possibly TRBD1 (6 bases). CDR1 SGHRS and CDR2 YFSETQ come from the germline V gene. The CDR3 extends over 15 amino acids. Trimming removed 4 bases from V and 2 bases from J, with 13 bases in between. The CDR3 nucleotides read TGCGCCAGCAGCCCCAGTCAGGGGCCCTACAATGAGCAGTTCTTC. This sequence encodes CASSPSQGPYNEQFF.

J is TRBJ1-5 and V is TRBV21-1; the table assigns TRBD1, which was not confirmed against the DNA. TRBV21-1 is shown as a pseudogene. The CDR3 is made up of 15 amino acids. CDR3 in amino acids: CASRPDRGLNQPQHF. The CDR3 region has the DNA TGTGCCAGCAGACCGGACAGGGGGCTTAATCAGCCCCAGCATTTT.

This chain uses TRBV28 with TRBJ2-1; TRBD2 might be the D (5 bases). The germline CDR1 and CDR2 sequences are MDHEN and SYDVKM. The CDR3 has 12 amino acids. The V and J ends lost 3 bases and 8 bases respectively, with 8 bases between them. CDR3 bases: TGTGCCAGCAGTTTTCTGCGGGATGAGCAGTTCTTC. The encoded protein is CASSFLRDEQFF.

The chain combines TRBV5-1 with TRBJ2-5; D remains unclear. The CDR3 contains 15 residues. Germline CDR1 SGHRS, CDR2 YFSETQ. Trimming pared 5 bases from V and 5 bases from J, leaving 19 bases between. CDR3 in amino acids: CASSLIGSSHETQYF. As DNA, the CDR3 is TGCGCCAGCAGTTTAATTGGTAGTTCCCACGAGACCCAGTACTTC.

The chain links TRBV7-2 to TRBJ2-6; the D is unclear. Germline assignment: CDR1 SGHTA and CDR2 FQGNSA. V was shortened by 0 bases and J by 0 bases, with 3 bases between the two germline ends. The CDR3 is 15 amino acids. CDR3 nucleotides: TGTGCCAGCAGCTTAGCCTTCTCTGGGGCCAACGTCCTGACTTTC. Amino acids: CASSLAFSGANVLTF.

This chain links TRBV6-5 with TRBJ1-6, with 8 nucleotides matching TRBD1. V dropped 6 bases and J dropped 9; count of bases not matched to a gene: 10. This CDR3 comprises 15 residues. The germline gives CDR1 MNHEY, CDR2 SVGAGI. This CDR3 is CASSLRTGRASPLHF. The DNA for the CDR3 is TGTGCCAGCAGCCTCAGGACAGGGAGGGCTTCACCCCTCCACTTT.

The chain is built from TRBV4-2 and TRBJ2-1; no clear D. The length of the CDR3 is 16 residues. The germline V gene encodes CDR1 LGHNA and CDR2 YNFKEQ. Trimming stripped 5 bases from V and 8 bases from J, with 22 bases between. The CDR3 nucleotides read TGTGCCAGCAGCATAATACCGGGTTCCCGGTCCGATGAGCAGTTCTTC. Translation gives CASSIIPGSRSDEQFF.

This clone came up once. The genes are TRBV18 and TRBJ1-1; perhaps TRBD1 as D (5 bases). V lost 0 bases and J 5 bases, leaving 10 bases between the germline ends. Germline V gives CDR1 KGHSH, CDR2 LQKENI. This CDR3 is built from 14 residues. The CDR3 sequence: CASSPPAGSTEAFF. The CDR3 region has the DNA TGTGCCAGCTCACCACCGGCAGGGTCGACTGAAGCTTTCTTT.

The sample holds a few counts of this clone. The chain is built from TRBV28 and TRBJ1-2; 8 bases are a match to TRBD1. The CDR3 is 14 amino acids. V dropped 1 base and J dropped 5; count of bases not matched to a gene: 3. In germline, CDR1 is MDHEN, CDR2 SYDVKM. The CDR3 loop reads CASSLYGQGYGYTF. The CDR3 region has the DNA TGTGCCAGCAGTTTATACGGACAGGGTTATGGCTACACCTTC.

This clone was seen once. In nucleotides, the CDR3 is TGCGCCAGCAGCTTGTCTTTTGGAGGGGGGGCCTCTGGAAACACCATATATTTT. It codes for CASSLSFGGGASGNTIYF. The chain uses TRBV5-1 and TRBJ1-3; D perhaps matches TRBD1 (6 bases). The germline V and J ends were trimmed by 1 base and 0 bases, with 17 bases remaining between them. The germline V gene has CDR1 SGHRS and CDR2 YFSETQ. CDR3 size: 18 residues.

The rearrangement links TRBV5-1 to TRBJ2-1; 15 bases agree with TRBD2. CDR1 SGHRS and CDR2 YFSETQ come from the germline V gene. Germline trimming cut 4 bases from V and 9 bases from J; bases unmatched to any gene: 5. This CDR3 is built from 15 residues. The CDR3 loop reads CASSLGLAGGSEQFF. Here the CDR3 DNA reads TGCGCCAGCAGCCTGGGACTAGCGGGAGGTAGTGAGCAGTTCTTC.